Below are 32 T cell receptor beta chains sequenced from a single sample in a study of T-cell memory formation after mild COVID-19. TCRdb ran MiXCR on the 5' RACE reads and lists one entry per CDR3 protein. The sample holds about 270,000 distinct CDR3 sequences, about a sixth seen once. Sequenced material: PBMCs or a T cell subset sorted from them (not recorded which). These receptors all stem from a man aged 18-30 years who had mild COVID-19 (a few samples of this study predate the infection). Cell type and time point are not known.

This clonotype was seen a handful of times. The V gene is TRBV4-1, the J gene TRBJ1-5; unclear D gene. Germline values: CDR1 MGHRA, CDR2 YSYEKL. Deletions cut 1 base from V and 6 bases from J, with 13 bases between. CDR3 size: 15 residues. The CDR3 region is CASSQVASLGQPQHF. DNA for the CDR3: TGCGCCAGCAGCCAAGTAGCCAGCCTCGGTCAGCCCCAGCATTTT.

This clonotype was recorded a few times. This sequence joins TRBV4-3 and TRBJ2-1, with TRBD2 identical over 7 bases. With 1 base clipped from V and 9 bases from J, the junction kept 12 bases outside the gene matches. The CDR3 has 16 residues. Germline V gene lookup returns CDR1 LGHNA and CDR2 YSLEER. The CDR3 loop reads CASSQVTSVGGVEQFF. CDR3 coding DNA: TGCGCCAGCAGCCAAGTAACCTCCGTGGGGGGGGTTGAGCAGTTCTTC.

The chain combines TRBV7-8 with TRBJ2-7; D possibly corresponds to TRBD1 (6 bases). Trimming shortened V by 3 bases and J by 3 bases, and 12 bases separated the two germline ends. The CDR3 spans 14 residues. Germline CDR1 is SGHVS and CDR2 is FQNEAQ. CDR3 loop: CASSFRTENYEQYF. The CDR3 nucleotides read TGTGCCAGCAGCTTCCGGACAGAAAACTACGAGCAGTACTTC.

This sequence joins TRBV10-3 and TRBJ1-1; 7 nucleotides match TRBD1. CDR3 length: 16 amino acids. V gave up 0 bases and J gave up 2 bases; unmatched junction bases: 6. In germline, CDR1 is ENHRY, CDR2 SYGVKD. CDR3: CAISESKDRINTEAFF. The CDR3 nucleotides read TGTGCCATCAGTGAGTCGAAGGACAGGATTAACACTGAAGCTTTCTTT.

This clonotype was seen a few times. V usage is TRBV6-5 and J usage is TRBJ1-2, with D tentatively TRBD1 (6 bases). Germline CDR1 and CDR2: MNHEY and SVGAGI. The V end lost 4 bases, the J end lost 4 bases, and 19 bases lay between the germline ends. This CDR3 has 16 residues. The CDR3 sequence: CASSSRPPGGGYGYTF. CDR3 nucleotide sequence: TGTGCCAGCAGTTCGCGACCGCCCGGGGGCGGCTATGGCTACACCTTC.

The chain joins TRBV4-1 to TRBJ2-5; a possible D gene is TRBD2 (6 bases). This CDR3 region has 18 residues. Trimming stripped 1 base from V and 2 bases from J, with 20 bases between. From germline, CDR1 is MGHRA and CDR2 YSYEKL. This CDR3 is CASSQGRNLLAIQETQYF. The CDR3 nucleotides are TGCGCCAGCAGCCAAGGAAGGAACCTCCTAGCGATTCAAGAGACCCAGTACTTC.

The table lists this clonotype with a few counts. This chain's CDR3 is CASSLTAANSPLHF. The CDR3 region has the DNA TGTGCCAGCAGCCTTACAGCCGCGAATTCACCCCTCCACTTT. The chain recombines TRBV7-3 with TRBJ1-6, with D hard to call. This CDR3 region has 14 residues. Germline V gene data show CDR1 as SGHTA and CDR2 as FQGTGA. The V gene lost 5 bases and the J gene lost 7 bases, with 12 bases spanning the gap.

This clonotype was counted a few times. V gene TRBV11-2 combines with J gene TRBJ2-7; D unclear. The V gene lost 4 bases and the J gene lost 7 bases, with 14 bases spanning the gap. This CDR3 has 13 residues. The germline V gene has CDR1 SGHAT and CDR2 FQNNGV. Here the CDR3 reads CASSSVTLREQYF. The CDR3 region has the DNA TGTGCCAGCAGCTCGGTCACCCTACGAGAGCAGTACTTC.

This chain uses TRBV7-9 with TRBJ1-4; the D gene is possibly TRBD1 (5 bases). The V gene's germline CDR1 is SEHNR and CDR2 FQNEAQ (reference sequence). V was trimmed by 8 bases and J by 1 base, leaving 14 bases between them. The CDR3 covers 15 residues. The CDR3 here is CASEGRQQTNEKLFF. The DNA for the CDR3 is TGTGCCAGCGAGGGGCGTCAACAAACTAATGAAAAACTGTTTTTT.

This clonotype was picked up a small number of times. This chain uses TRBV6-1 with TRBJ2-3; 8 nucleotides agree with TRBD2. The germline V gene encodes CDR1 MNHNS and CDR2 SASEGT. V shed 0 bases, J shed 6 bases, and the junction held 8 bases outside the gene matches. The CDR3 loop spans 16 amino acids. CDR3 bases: TGTGCCAGCAGTGAAGCGGGACTAGAGGTGGCGGATACGCAGTATTTT. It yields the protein CASSEAGLEVADTQYF.

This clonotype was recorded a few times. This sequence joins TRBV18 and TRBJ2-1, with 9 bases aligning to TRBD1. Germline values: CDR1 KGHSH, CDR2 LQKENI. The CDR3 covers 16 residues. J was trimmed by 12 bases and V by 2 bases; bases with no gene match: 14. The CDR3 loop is CASSPTGQGNRVRQFF. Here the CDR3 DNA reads TGTGCCAGCTCACCAACGGGACAGGGCAACCGGGTAAGGCAGTTCTTC.

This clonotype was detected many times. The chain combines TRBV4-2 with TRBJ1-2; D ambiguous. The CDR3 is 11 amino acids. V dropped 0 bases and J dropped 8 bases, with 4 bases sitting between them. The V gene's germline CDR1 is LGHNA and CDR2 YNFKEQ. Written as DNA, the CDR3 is TGTGCCAGCAGCCAAGAAGCAGGCTACACCTTC. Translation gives CASSQEAGYTF.

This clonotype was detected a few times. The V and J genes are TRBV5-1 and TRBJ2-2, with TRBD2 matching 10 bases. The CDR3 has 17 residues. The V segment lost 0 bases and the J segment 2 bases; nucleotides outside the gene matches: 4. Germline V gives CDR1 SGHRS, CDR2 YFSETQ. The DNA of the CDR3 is TGCGCCAGCAGCTTGGCCCTAGCGGGGGCAAACACCGGGGAGCTGTTTTTT. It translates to CASSLALAGANTGELFF.

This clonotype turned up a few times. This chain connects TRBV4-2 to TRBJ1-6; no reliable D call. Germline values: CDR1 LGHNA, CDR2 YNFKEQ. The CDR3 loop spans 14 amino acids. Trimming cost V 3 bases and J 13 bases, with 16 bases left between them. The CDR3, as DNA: TGTGCCAGCAGCCAGGACGCAGTAATTCACCCCCTCCACTTT. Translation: CASSQDAVIHPLHF.

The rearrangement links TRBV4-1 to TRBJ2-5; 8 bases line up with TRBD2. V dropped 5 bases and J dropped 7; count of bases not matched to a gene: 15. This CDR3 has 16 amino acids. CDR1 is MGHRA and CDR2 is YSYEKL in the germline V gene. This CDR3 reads CASSDTGTRATGTQYF. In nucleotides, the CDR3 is TGCGCCAGCAGCGACACCGGGACTAGGGCGACCGGGACCCAGTACTTC.

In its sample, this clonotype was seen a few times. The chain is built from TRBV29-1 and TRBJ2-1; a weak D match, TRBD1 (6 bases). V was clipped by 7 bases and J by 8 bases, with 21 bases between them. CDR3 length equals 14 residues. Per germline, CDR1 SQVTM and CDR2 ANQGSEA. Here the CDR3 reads CSASGTSASYEQFF. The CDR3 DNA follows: TGCAGCGCCTCCGGGACAAGCGCTTCCTATGAGCAGTTCTTC.

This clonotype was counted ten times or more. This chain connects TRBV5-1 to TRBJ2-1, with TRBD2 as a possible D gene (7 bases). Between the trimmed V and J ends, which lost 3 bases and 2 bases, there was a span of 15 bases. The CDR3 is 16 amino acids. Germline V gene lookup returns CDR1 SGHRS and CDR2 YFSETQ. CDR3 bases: TGCGCCAGCAGCTCGGGGGGCCGGGGGCCCTACAATGAGCAGTTCTTC. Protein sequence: CASSSGGRGPYNEQFF.

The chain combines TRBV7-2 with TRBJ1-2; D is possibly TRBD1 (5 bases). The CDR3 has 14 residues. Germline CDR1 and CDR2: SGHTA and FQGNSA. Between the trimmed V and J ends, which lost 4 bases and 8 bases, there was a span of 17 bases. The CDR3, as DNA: TGTGCCAGCAGCTCGGGACCCACCGGAGTAGGCTACACCTTC. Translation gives CASSSGPTGVGYTF.

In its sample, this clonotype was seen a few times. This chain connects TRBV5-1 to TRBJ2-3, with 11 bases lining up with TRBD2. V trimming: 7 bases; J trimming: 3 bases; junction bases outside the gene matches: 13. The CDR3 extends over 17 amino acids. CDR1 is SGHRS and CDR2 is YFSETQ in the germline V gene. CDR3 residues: CASRIAGGPIGTDTQYF. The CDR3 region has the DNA TGCGCCAGCCGTATAGCGGGGGGGCCGATAGGTACAGATACGCAGTATTTT.

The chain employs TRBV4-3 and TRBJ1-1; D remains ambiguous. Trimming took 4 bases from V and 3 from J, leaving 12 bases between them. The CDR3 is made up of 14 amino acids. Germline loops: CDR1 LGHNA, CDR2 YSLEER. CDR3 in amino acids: CASSRDEGHTEAFF. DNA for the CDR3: TGCGCCAGCAGCCGTGATGAGGGTCACACTGAAGCTTTCTTT.

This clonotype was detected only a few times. The CDR3, as DNA: TGCAGCGGTGGGACAGGTGACTACGAGCAGTACTTC. Its protein product is CSGGTGDYEQYF. The V gene is TRBV29-1, the J gene TRBJ2-7; the match to TRBD1 covers 8 bases. Germline assignment: CDR1 SQVTM and CDR2 ANQGSEA. Trimming took 7 bases from V and 3 from J; bases not matched to a gene: 5. The CDR3 sequence is 12 residues long.

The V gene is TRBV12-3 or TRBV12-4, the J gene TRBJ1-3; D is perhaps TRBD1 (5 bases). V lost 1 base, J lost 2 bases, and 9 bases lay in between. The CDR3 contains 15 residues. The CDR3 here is CASSLVQDPGNTIYF. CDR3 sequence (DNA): TGTGCCAGCAGTTTAGTACAGGATCCTGGAAACACCATATATTTT.

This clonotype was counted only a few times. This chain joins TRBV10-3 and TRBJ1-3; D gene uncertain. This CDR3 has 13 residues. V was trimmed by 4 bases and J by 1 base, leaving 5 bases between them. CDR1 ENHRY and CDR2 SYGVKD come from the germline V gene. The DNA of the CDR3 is TGTGCCATCAGTGTAGGTTCTGGAAACACCATATATTTT. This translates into CAISVGSGNTIYF.

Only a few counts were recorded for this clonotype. CDR3 coding DNA: TGTGCCAGCTCACCGTGGACAGGGGCGAACACTGAAGCTTTCTTT. This translates into CASSPWTGANTEAFF. The V call is TRBV18, the J call TRBJ1-1; 9 nucleotides align to TRBD1. The length of the CDR3 is 15 residues. From germline, CDR1 is KGHSH and CDR2 LQKENI. The V gene end was trimmed by 3 bases and the J gene end by 1 base; junction bases not matched to a gene: 3.

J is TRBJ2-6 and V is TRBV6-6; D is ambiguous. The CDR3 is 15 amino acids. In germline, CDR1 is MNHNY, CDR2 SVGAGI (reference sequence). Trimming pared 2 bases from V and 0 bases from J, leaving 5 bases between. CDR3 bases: TGTGCCAGCAGTTACACCGCCTCTGGGGCCAACGTCCTGACTTTC. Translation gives CASSYTASGANVLTF.

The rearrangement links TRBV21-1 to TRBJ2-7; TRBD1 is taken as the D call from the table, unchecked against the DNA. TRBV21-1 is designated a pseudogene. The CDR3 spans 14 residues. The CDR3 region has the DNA TGTGCCAGCAAGGCGGGGACGAGCTCCTACGAGCAGTACTTC. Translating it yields CASKAGTSSYEQYF.

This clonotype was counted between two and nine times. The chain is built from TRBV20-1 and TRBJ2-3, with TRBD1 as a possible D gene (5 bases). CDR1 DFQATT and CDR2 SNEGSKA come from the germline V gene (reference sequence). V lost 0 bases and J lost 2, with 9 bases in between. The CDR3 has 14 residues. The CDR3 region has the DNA TGCAGTGCTAGAGAGGGGCAGTACACAGATACGCAGTATTTT. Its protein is CSAREGQYTDTQYF.

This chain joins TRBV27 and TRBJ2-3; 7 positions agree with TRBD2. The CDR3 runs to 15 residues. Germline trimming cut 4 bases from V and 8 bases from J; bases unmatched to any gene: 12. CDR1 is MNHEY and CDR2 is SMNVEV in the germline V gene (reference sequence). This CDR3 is CASSSSSGSIATQYF. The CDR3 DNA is TGTGCCAGCAGTTCGTCTAGCGGATCAATTGCTACGCAGTATTTT.

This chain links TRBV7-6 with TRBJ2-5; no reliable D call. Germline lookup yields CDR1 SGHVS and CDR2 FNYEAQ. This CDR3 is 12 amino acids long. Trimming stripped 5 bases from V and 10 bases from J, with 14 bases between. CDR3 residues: CASSPDGWGQYF. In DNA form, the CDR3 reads TGTGCCAGCAGCCCCGACGGGTGGGGCCAGTACTTC. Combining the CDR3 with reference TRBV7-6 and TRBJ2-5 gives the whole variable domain GAGVSQSPRYKVTKRGQDVALRCDPISGHVSLYWYRQALGQGPEFLTYFNYEAQQDKSGLPNDRFSAERPEGSISTLTIQRTEQRDSAMYRCASSPDGWGQYFGPGTRLLVL.

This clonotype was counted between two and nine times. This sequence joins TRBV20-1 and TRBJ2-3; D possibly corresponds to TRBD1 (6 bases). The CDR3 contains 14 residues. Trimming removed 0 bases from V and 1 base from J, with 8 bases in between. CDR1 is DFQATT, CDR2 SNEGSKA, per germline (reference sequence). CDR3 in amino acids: CSAREGGRTDTQYF. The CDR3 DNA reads TGCAGTGCTAGAGAAGGGGGTCGCACAGATACGCAGTATTTT.

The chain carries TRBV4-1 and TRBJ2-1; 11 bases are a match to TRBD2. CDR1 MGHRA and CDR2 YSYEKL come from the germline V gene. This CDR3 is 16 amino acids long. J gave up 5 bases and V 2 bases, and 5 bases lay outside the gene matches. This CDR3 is CASSQRRLAGNNEQFF. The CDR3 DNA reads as TGCGCCAGCAGCCAACGGAGACTAGCGGGGAACAATGAGCAGTTCTTC.

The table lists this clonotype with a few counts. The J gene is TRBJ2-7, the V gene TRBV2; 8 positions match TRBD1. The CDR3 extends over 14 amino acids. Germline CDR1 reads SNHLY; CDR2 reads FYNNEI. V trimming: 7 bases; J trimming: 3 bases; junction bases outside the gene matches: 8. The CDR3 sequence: CASTSGQGVYEQYV. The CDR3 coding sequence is TGTGCCAGCACCTCCGGACAGGGAGTCTACGAGCAGTACGTC.